The entry below gives a single T cell receptor (beta chain) sequence along with its context. Generated by immunoSEQ multiplex PCR, the TCRdb table keeps only in-frame clones and is missing some. Of some 4,000 clones listed, about 86% are singletons. The entry originates in a study of brain metastases from non-small cell lung cancer. V shed 5 bases and J shed 1 base, with 11 bases lying between them. Germline CDR1 reads SSHAT; CDR2 reads FNYEAQ (reference sequence). This CDR3 region has 15 residues. The TCR sequence derives from a donor aged 40 or older with non-small cell lung cancer. Sequencing was done on a sample of primary lung tumor tissue. This rearrangement joins TRBV7-7 to TRBJ1-4; D is undetermined. CDR3 sequence: CASSPRHGTNEKLFF. The CDR3 coding sequence is TGTGCCAGCAGCCCTAGGCACGGAACTAATGAAAAACTGTTTTTT.